The source of this T cell receptor beta chain is a study of regulatory T cells in long-lasting Graves disease. At the level of the study: Positivity for TSH receptor antibodies plus over 5 years of antithyroid drugs meant persistent Graves' disease. Study observations and caveats: Only peripheral blood was studied, not thyroid tissue. Newly diagnosed patients had higher TCR diversity than persistent Graves' patients did.

The sample's time point: persistent/refractory GD, antithyroid drugs over 5 years with positive TRAb. From RNA extracted from PBMCs, the TCR library was made. About this clonotype itself: The antigen is undetermined.

In germline, CDR1 is MNHNS, CDR2 SASEGT. Trimming pared 7 bases from V and 5 bases from J, leaving 19 bases between. This CDR3 contains 15 residues. iRepertoire HTBI primers and Arm-PCR of CDR3 regions built TCR beta libraries. MiXCR was run by TCRdb on the multiplex PCR reads, yielding one entry per CDR3 protein. The sample includes some 280,000 distinct CDR3 sequences, roughly a fifth of them seen just once. Sequences were derived from peripheral blood mononuclear cells (PBMCs), sampled when the disease was refractory, from a patient treated with antithyroid drugs. The chain links TRBV6-1 to TRBJ2-3; perhaps TRBD2 as D (6 bases). The TCR was taken from a female donor with Graves disease. CDR3 nucleotide sequence: TGTGCCAGCAAATTTCTTAGCGGCCCTAAAGATACGCAGTATTTT. The encoded protein is CASKFLSGPKDTQYF.